This T cell receptor beta chain was captured by sequencing in a study of cytomegalovirus exposure and HLA in healthy donors. Study at large: The study placed less than 90% of its approximately 400 genotyped donors in the Caucasian-associated ancestry cluster. Study results and caveats: One later analysis reportedly identified an Asian-associated ancestry cluster that showed fewer N-insertions than the roughly 640-donor mean. In a later analysis, across HLA loci, associated TCR counts were highest for DRB1, lowest for HLA-C.

With respect to this clone: What it binds is unknown.

This CDR3 has 12 residues. V was shortened by 5 bases and J by 4 bases, with 9 bases between the two germline ends. CDR1 MNHNY and CDR2 SVGAGI come from the germline V gene (reference sequence). Use of 60 Vbeta and 13 Jbeta primers characterized the PCR. Only in-frame clones appear in the TCRdb table, and some are missing; sequencing was by immunoSEQ multiplex PCR. The data contain roughly 180,000 clones, about 82% of them singletons. The specimen was PBMCs. The rearrangement uses TRBV6-6 and TRBJ2-7, with D possibly being TRBD2 (5 bases). The receptor was derived from a male donor in good health and CMV-seronegative. Here the CDR3 reads CASSATRYEQYF. The CDR3 DNA follows: TGTGCCAGCAGTGCAACTAGATACGAGCAGTACTTC.